Following are 30 T cell receptor beta chains from one sample sequenced in a study of early T cells in non-severe SARS-CoV-2 infection. TCRdb used MiXCR to reprocess the 5' RACE reads, holding one entry per CDR3 protein. The top ten clones hold less than 20% of a sample with some 71,000 distinct CDR3 sequences, less than 12% of them seen once. The sample here was whole blood, taken at baseline. The receptors come from an adult who was a healthcare worker with PCR-confirmed SARS-CoV-2 infection or an uninfected control (not recorded which).

The chain recombines TRBV7-9 with TRBJ1-2; possible D gene TRBD1, 5 bases. CDR3 length: 13 amino acids. The ends were cut back, 8 bases at V and 2 bases at J, with 12 bases in the middle. Germline-derived CDR1 and CDR2 are SEHNR and FQNEAQ (reference sequence). DNA for the CDR3: TGTGCCAGCTCCCAGGGCGAGAACTATGGCTACACCTTC. Its protein is CASSQGENYGYTF.

The V and J genes are TRBV4-2 and TRBJ1-3; no clear D. The CDR3 has 17 amino acids. The V end was cut by 0 bases, the J end by 0 bases, with 12 bases between. Germline CDR1 reads LGHNA; CDR2 reads YNFKEQ. The CDR3 loop is CASSQDFSLRSGNTIYF. CDR3 nucleotides: TGTGCCAGCAGCCAAGACTTCTCTCTCCGCTCTGGAAACACCATATATTTT.

This clonotype was recorded at least ten times. The chain uses TRBV6-5 and TRBJ2-7, with D perhaps being TRBD1 or TRBD2 (5 bases each). Germline V lookup: CDR1 MNHEY, CDR2 SVGAGI. Trimming removed 6 bases at V and 2 bases at J, with 20 bases between. This CDR3 spans 16 amino acids. The CDR3: CASRRSGTRSTYEQYF. CDR3 DNA sequence: TGTGCCAGCAGAAGATCAGGGACGAGGTCCACCTACGAGCAGTACTTC.

The table lists this clonotype with many counts. The chain recombines TRBV9 with TRBJ1-1, with D perhaps TRBD1 (6 bases). Per germline, CDR1 SGDLS and CDR2 YYNGEE. This CDR3 spans 14 amino acids. Deletions cut 3 bases from V and 0 bases from J, with 9 bases between. The CDR3 nucleotides read TGTGCCAGCAGCGAAGGACAGTTGAACACTGAAGCTTTCTTT. It yields the protein CASSEGQLNTEAFF.

This clonotype has more than one count but fewer than ten. As DNA, the CDR3 is TGTGCCTGCCGGCGATGGTACACTGAAGCTTTCTTT. Translation: CACRRWYTEAFF. V usage is TRBV2 and J usage is TRBJ1-1, with D hard to call. Germline assignment: CDR1 SNHLY and CDR2 FYNNEI. The CDR3 totals 12 residues. V lost 11 bases to trimming and J lost 3 bases, with 13 bases between them.

The V call is TRBV29-1, the J call TRBJ2-7, with 11 bases aligning to TRBD2. The germline V gene encodes CDR1 SQVTM and CDR2 ANQGSEA. Trimming at V came to 3 bases and at J to 5 bases, leaving 6 bases not matched to a gene. The CDR3 is 14 residues long. CDR3 amino acids: CSVEASGRQNEQYF. The CDR3 bases are TGCAGCGTTGAGGCTAGCGGGAGGCAAAACGAGCAGTACTTC.

In its sample, this clonotype was seen many times. The chain employs TRBV20-1 and TRBJ2-5; D is ambiguous. This CDR3 is built from 13 residues. The ends were cut back, 4 bases at V and 2 bases at J, with 11 bases in the middle. Germline CDR1 DFQATT, CDR2 SNEGSKA (reference sequence). The CDR3 loop is CSAILGLQETQYF. The CDR3 DNA reads TGCAGTGCTATACTGGGGTTACAAGAGACCCAGTACTTC.

In this sample, this clonotype turned up many times. The chain employs TRBV6-2 or TRBV6-3 and TRBJ1-1, with TRBD1 as a possible D gene (6 bases). CDR1 MNHEY and CDR2 SVGEGT come from the germline V gene. This CDR3 contains 11 residues. V was trimmed by 7 bases and J by 8 bases, leaving 11 bases between them. The CDR3 sequence is CASNQGREAFF. The CDR3 coding sequence is TGTGCCAGCAATCAGGGGAGGGAAGCTTTCTTT.

This clonotype has only a few counts. V gene TRBV2 combines with J gene TRBJ2-4; either TRBD1 or TRBD2 may supply D (5 bases each). The CDR3 totals 14 residues. The germline CDR1 and CDR2 sequences are SNHLY and FYNNEI. The V end lost 8 bases, the J end lost 3 bases, and 14 bases lay between the germline ends. This CDR3 reads CASCLGGGKNIQYF. The CDR3 nucleotides are TGTGCCAGCTGTCTGGGTGGGGGCAAAAACATTCAGTACTTC.

This clonotype was detected only a few times. V usage is TRBV7-3 and J usage is TRBJ2-1; TRBD2 aligns across 9 bases. The CDR3 loop spans 19 amino acids. Germline CDR1 is SGHTA and CDR2 is FQGTGA. Trimming took 1 base from V and 4 from J; bases not matched to a gene: 14. The CDR3 reads CASSLRPAGGVWAYNEQFF. The CDR3 nucleotides are TGTGCCAGCAGCTTAAGACCAGCGGGAGGAGTTTGGGCTTACAATGAGCAGTTCTTC. The full variable domain, its missing parts supplied by reference TRBV7-3 and TRBJ2-1, is GAGVSQTPSNKVTEKGKYVELRCDPISGHTALYWYRQSLGQGPEFLIYFQGTGAADDSGLPNDRFFAVRPEGSVSTLKIQRTERGDSAVYLCASSLRPAGGVWAYNEQFFGPGTRLTVL.

This clonotype was recorded many times. J is TRBJ2-1 and V is TRBV12-3 or TRBV12-4, with D uncertain. The CDR3 is made up of 15 amino acids. V lost 1 base and J 2 bases, leaving 9 bases between the germline ends. The CDR3: CASSLEGTTYNEQFF. The CDR3 nucleotides read TGTGCCAGCAGTTTAGAGGGAACCACCTACAATGAGCAGTTCTTC.

CDR3 region: CSARGDRDYGYTF. CDR3 DNA sequence: TGCAGTGCTAGAGGCGACAGAGACTATGGCTACACCTTC. The rearrangement uses TRBV20-1 and TRBJ1-2, with a tentative D call TRBD1 (5 bases). Germline V lookup: CDR1 DFQATT, CDR2 SNEGSKA (reference sequence). With 1 base removed from V and 3 bases from J, the gap between germline ends came to 9 bases. The CDR3 is 13 amino acids.

This clonotype was seen repeatedly, ten times or more. CDR3 residues: CASSVVDGLTGELFF. In DNA, the CDR3 is TGTGCCAGCAGCGTAGTAGACGGACTTACCGGGGAGCTGTTTTTT. This sequence joins TRBV9 and TRBJ2-2, with D maybe TRBD2 (5 bases). Germline CDR1 reads SGDLS; CDR2 reads YYNGEE. The CDR3 covers 15 residues. Deletions cut 0 bases from V and 5 bases from J, with 11 bases between.

Many counts were recorded for this clonotype. The CDR3: CASSLGTSGTGEQYF. For the CDR3, the DNA is TGTGCCAGCAGCCTCGGGACTAGCGGGACAGGCGAGCAGTACTTC. V and J are TRBV7-6 and TRBJ2-7; 13 positions agree with TRBD2. The V and J ends lost 5 bases and 6 bases, in that order; junction bases with no gene match: 7. The CDR3 is 15 amino acids. In germline, CDR1 is SGHVS, CDR2 FNYEAQ. Variable domain in full (rest from reference TRBV7-6 and TRBJ2-7): GAGVSQSPRYKVTKRGQDVALRCDPISGHVSLYWYRQALGQGPEFLTYFNYEAQQDKSGLPNDRFSAERPEGSISTLTIQRTEQRDSAMYRCASSLGTSGTGEQYFGPGTRLTVT.

In this sample, this clonotype turned up many times. The V gene is TRBV4-3, the J gene TRBJ1-1; the D gene is possibly TRBD1 (5 bases). The length of the CDR3 is 16 residues. V lost 4 bases to trimming and J lost 0 bases, with 15 bases between them. Germline assignment: CDR1 LGHNA and CDR2 YSLEER. For the CDR3, the DNA is TGCGCCAGCAGCCCAGGGTCAGAATACCTGAACACTGAAGCTTTCTTT. It translates to CASSPGSEYLNTEAFF.

This clonotype was seen a handful of times. The rearrangement joins TRBV6-2 or TRBV6-3 to TRBJ2-1; D is tentatively TRBD1 or TRBD2 (6 bases each). This CDR3 region has 15 residues. Germline loops: CDR1 MNHEY, CDR2 SVGEGT. The germline V and J ends were trimmed by 2 bases and 7 bases, with 15 bases remaining between them. CDR3 coding DNA: TGTGCCAGCAGTTACGGCCGGGGGCGTTTTAATGAGCAGTTCTTC. Translated, it gives CASSYGRGRFNEQFF.

This clonotype was seen only a few times. This rearrangement joins TRBV7-2 to TRBJ2-3, with TRBD1 identical over 7 bases. With 5 bases clipped from V and 4 bases from J, the junction kept 6 bases outside the gene matches. This CDR3 is built from 14 residues. CDR1 is SGHTA and CDR2 is FQGNSA in the germline V gene. The DNA for the CDR3 is TGTGCCAGCAGCCGAGACAGGGCTGCAGATACGCAGTATTTT. Protein: CASSRDRAADTQYF.

CDR3 sequence (DNA): TGCAGCGTTCCAGGCTCTGGGGCCAACGTCCTGACTTTC. Residues: CSVPGSGANVLTF. V gene TRBV29-1 combines with J gene TRBJ2-6, with D unclear. Germline CDR1 and CDR2: SQVTM and ANQGSEA. The CDR3 runs 13 residues. Trimming stripped 5 bases from V and 0 bases from J, with 5 bases between.

Ten or more counts support this clonotype. The chain couples TRBV20-1 to TRBJ2-1; 8 positions match TRBD2. Germline V gives CDR1 DFQATT, CDR2 SNEGSKA (reference sequence). J gave up 4 bases and V 3 bases, and 8 bases lay outside the gene matches. This CDR3 spans 15 amino acids. CDR3 protein: CSARESGGKYNEQFF. CDR3 coding DNA: TGCAGTGCTAGGGAAAGCGGGGGTAAATACAATGAGCAGTTCTTC.

This clonotype was seen at least ten times. The chain combines TRBV7-9 with TRBJ2-7; the D gene is possibly TRBD2 (6 bases). Germline CDR1 SEHNR, CDR2 FQNEAQ (reference sequence). Trimming removed 4 bases at V and 2 bases at J, with 12 bases between. The CDR3 extends over 14 amino acids. The CDR3 reads CASSSVSGTYEQYF. CDR3 DNA sequence: TGTGCCAGCAGCTCCGTTAGCGGAACCTACGAGCAGTACTTC.

This clonotype showed up many times. The chain carries TRBV7-8 and TRBJ2-1, with 8 nucleotides matching TRBD2. The ends lost 1 base at V and 10 bases at J; junction bases unmatched: 12. The V gene's germline CDR1 is SGHVS and CDR2 FQNEAQ. This CDR3 contains 16 residues. The CDR3: CASSLEGGRPKGEQFF. CDR3 bases: TGTGCCAGCAGCTTAGAGGGCGGGAGGCCAAAAGGGGAGCAGTTCTTC.

The chain uses TRBV6-2 or TRBV6-3 and TRBJ2-7, with D unresolved. V lost 5 bases to trimming and J lost 1 base, with 6 bases between them. Germline assignment: CDR1 MNHEY and CDR2 SVGEGT. The CDR3 is 12 amino acids. DNA for the CDR3: TGTGCCAGCAGTCGACGGTCCTACGAGCAGTACTTC. Its translation is CASSRRSYEQYF.

At least ten counts were recorded for this clonotype. The rearrangement uses TRBV20-1 and TRBJ2-3, with 9 nucleotides matching TRBD2. From germline, CDR1 is DFQATT and CDR2 SNEGSKA (reference sequence). CDR3 length: 15 residues. The junction had 12 bases not matched to a gene; V was cut back by 5 bases and J by 6 bases. CDR3: CSAPSTSGRPDTQYF. The CDR3 bases are TGCAGTGCTCCCTCGACTAGCGGCAGGCCGGATACGCAGTATTTT.

This clonotype is judged medium-sized. The gene calls are TRBV2 and TRBJ1-5; 7 bases line up with TRBD1. The V gene end was trimmed by 7 bases and the J gene end by 8 bases; junction bases not matched to a gene: 14. Germline V gene lookup returns CDR1 SNHLY and CDR2 FYNNEI. The CDR3 loop spans 15 amino acids. The CDR3 DNA sequence: TGTGCCAGCAAGGGCGGAGGGGGCGATTTCAAGCCCCAGCATTTT. Translation: CASKGGGGDFKPQHF.

About this clonotype: The CDR3 end shows no conserved phenylalanine or tryptophan, and so a read error is likely. The chain recombines TRBV5-6 with TRBJ2-5, with D unclear. The CDR3 length is 11 residues. V gave up 2 bases and J gave up 3 bases, with 2 bases separating them. The germline CDR1 and CDR2 sequences are SGHDT and YYEEEE. This chain's CDR3 is CASSFEETQYS. The CDR3 DNA reads as TGTGCCAGCAGCTTCGAAGAGACCCAGTACTCC.

In regard to this clonotype: The conserved final phenylalanine or tryptophan is absent from the CDR3, which likely points to a read error. The rearrangement uses TRBV28 and TRBJ2-5, with 8 bases lining up with TRBD2. Germline V gives CDR1 MDHEN, CDR2 SYDVKM. V shed 8 bases, J shed 2 bases, and the junction held 4 bases outside the gene matches. The length of the CDR3 is 13 residues. CDR3 bases: TGTGCCAGCTTAGCGGGGCGACAAGAGACCCAGTACTCC. Protein sequence: CASLAGRQETQYS.

This clonotype has ten or more counts. This chain links TRBV10-2 with TRBJ2-7; 8 bases are shared with TRBD2. The CDR3 extends over 14 amino acids. The ends lost 8 bases at V and 1 base at J; junction bases unmatched: 7. CDR1 is WSHSY and CDR2 is SAAADI in the germline V gene. The CDR3 loop is CASSHTGGSYEQYF. The CDR3 DNA is TGCGCCAGCTCCCATACGGGAGGGTCCTACGAGCAGTACTTC.

This clonotype was found a few times. The V and J genes are TRBV15 and TRBJ2-1; D remains unclear. There are 13 residues in the CDR3. Between the trimmed V and J ends, which lost 2 bases and 10 bases, there was a span of 12 bases. Germline V CDR1 and CDR2: LNHNV, YYDKDF (reference sequence). The CDR3 DNA reads TGTGCCACCAGCAGAAACCCCATAGCAGAGCAGTTCTTC. Translation: CATSRNPIAEQFF.

J is TRBJ1-1 and V is TRBV20-1; D remains unclear. The ends were cut back, 6 bases at V and 0 bases at J, with 17 bases in the middle. The germline gives CDR1 DFQATT, CDR2 SNEGSKA (reference sequence). The CDR3 is 15 amino acids. The CDR3 reads CSAADPGVMNTEAFF. The CDR3 DNA follows: TGCAGTGCCGCTGACCCGGGAGTCATGAACACTGAAGCTTTCTTT.

This clonotype was recorded many times. The rearrangement links TRBV6-2 or TRBV6-3 to TRBJ1-1, with D possibly TRBD1 on 5 matching bases. CDR1 is MNHEY, CDR2 SVGEGT, per germline. This CDR3 comprises 11 residues. Trimming removed 4 bases at V and 8 bases at J, with 8 bases between. The CDR3 nucleotides are TGTGCCAGCAGTTCCTGGGGGGAAGCTTTCTTT. Its protein product is CASSSWGEAFF.